Each of the 21 T cell receptor beta chains below was sequenced from the same sample in a study of blood T cell repertoires in COVID-19. Produced via immunoSEQ multiplex PCR; TCRdb's table is partial and in-frame only. The sample yields some 360,000 clones, 80% to 90% seen once. The material sequenced was peripheral blood. These TCRs come from a woman in her sixties or seventies with COVID-19, enrolled during active disease.

The chain employs TRBV7-8 and TRBJ1-2, with D possibly TRBD1 on 6 matching bases. There are 15 residues in the CDR3. CDR1 and CDR2 from the germline V gene are SGHVS and FQNEAQ. Trimming took off 3 bases at V and 8 bases at J, with 19 bases between the two ends. The CDR3 DNA is TGTGCCAGCAGCTTTTCCGCAGGGGTCACGAAGGGCTACACCTTC. It translates to CASSFSAGVTKGYTF.

CDR3 in DNA: TGCGCCAGCAGCTTGGTCGGGACAGAGGGGTACGAGCAGTACTTC. Translation gives CASSLVGTEGYEQYF. V is TRBV5-1 and J is TRBJ2-7; 7 nucleotides align to TRBD1. This CDR3 has 15 amino acids. Germline V gives CDR1 SGHRS, CDR2 YFSETQ. The V segment lost 0 bases and the J segment 4 bases; nucleotides outside the gene matches: 7.

The chain has TRBV6-5 and TRBJ2-5; 8 bases align to TRBD1. Germline CDR1 is MNHEY and CDR2 is SVGAGI. This CDR3 is 14 amino acids long. The trim removed 5 bases at V and 10 bases at J, leaving 12 bases unmatched. CDR3 in amino acids: CASSPNAGTGHQYF. In DNA, the CDR3 is TGTGCCAGCAGTCCAAACGCAGGGACAGGACACCAGTACTTC.

The CDR3 coding sequence is TGTGCCAGCAGTCGGACAGGGAGAAACGGCTACACCTTC. Amino acids: CASSRTGRNGYTF. This sequence joins TRBV27 and TRBJ1-2; TRBD1 matches 8 bases. The length of the CDR3 is 13 residues. With 5 bases clipped from V and 8 bases from J, the junction kept 7 bases outside the gene matches. Germline CDR1 reads MNHEY; CDR2 reads SMNVEV (reference sequence).

V is TRBV19 and J is TRBJ1-5; D may be TRBD1 (6 bases). V was pared by 4 bases and J by 7 bases, with 23 bases between. CDR3 length: 17 amino acids. Germline V gene sequence: CDR1 LNHDA, CDR2 SQIVND (reference sequence). As DNA, the CDR3 is TGTGCCAGTAGTACAACCTTCGGGGGGCAGCGGGGCCAGCCCCAGCATTTT. Protein sequence: CASSTTFGGQRGQPQHF.

The rearrangement uses TRBV7-6 and TRBJ1-1; 9 bases line up with TRBD1. The junction had 4 bases not matched to a gene; V was cut back by 4 bases and J by 1 base. CDR3 length equals 15 residues. From germline, CDR1 is SGHVS and CDR2 FNYEAQ. Written as DNA, the CDR3 is TGTGCCAGCAGCTGGCGGGACAGGGCGAACACTGAAGCTTTCTTT. Its translation: CASSWRDRANTEAFF.

This clone came up once. The V call is TRBV12-5, the J call TRBJ2-3; D is unclear. The V and J ends lost 3 bases and 5 bases respectively, with 3 bases between them. CDR1 is LGHNT, CDR2 FRNRAP, per germline. The CDR3 sequence is 11 residues long. This CDR3 is CASGFGDTQYF. DNA for the CDR3: TGTGCTAGTGGTTTCGGAGATACGCAGTATTTT.

The chain uses TRBV5-4 and TRBJ1-2, with 7 bases aligning to TRBD1. The junction had 9 bases not matched to a gene; V was cut back by 3 bases and J by 1 base. The CDR3 spans 16 residues. Germline loops: CDR1 SGHNT, CDR2 YYREEE (reference sequence). The CDR3 DNA follows: TGTGCCAGCAGCTCCCCGACAGGGCGGGATAACTATGGCTACACCTTC. It specifies CASSSPTGRDNYGYTF.

V is TRBV28 and J is TRBJ1-5; D is unclear. Germline CDR1 reads MDHEN; CDR2 reads SYDVKM. The V gene lost 4 bases and the J gene lost 5 bases, with 21 bases spanning the gap. This CDR3 has 17 amino acids. CDR3 loop: CASSSPREGRSYQPQHF. CDR3 in DNA: TGTGCCAGCAGTTCCCCACGGGAGGGCCGCTCCTATCAGCCCCAGCATTTT.

This clone turned up a few times. The chain recombines TRBV7-8 with TRBJ1-1; D is undetermined. CDR1 is SGHVS and CDR2 is FQNEAQ in the germline V gene. V lost 2 bases and J lost 4, with 14 bases in between. This CDR3 has 15 residues. DNA of the CDR3: TGTGCCAGCAGCTTATTTGCCCGGGAGGGCACTGAAGCTTTCTTT. Protein sequence: CASSLFAREGTEAFF.

The chain couples TRBV11-2 to TRBJ1-6; the D gene is possibly TRBD1 (6 bases). The CDR3 is made up of 16 amino acids. Trimming pared 6 bases from V and 7 bases from J, leaving 19 bases between. The germline CDR1 and CDR2 sequences are SGHAT and FQNNGV. CDR3 in amino acids: CASSLGQTVWNSPLHF. The CDR3 coding sequence is TGTGCCAGCAGTCTCGGACAGACAGTTTGGAATTCACCCCTCCACTTT.

This clone was found once. V usage is TRBV23-1 and J usage is TRBJ2-3; D not certain. TRBV23-1 is noted as an ORF with a role that remains uncertain. V lost 0 bases, J lost 2 bases, and 12 bases lay in between. The CDR3 spans 16 residues. The CDR3 reads CASSQSIELATDTQYF. For the CDR3, the DNA is TGCGCCAGCAGTCAATCCATAGAGTTAGCCACAGATACGCAGTATTTT.

This clone was recorded only once. The chain joins TRBV30 to TRBJ1-3, with D maybe TRBD1 (6 bases). Deletions cut 3 bases from V and 0 bases from J, with 9 bases between. The CDR3 sequence is 14 residues long. Germline lookup yields CDR1 GTSNPN and CDR2 SVGIG (reference sequence). The CDR3 protein is CAWRDSGSGNTIYF. The CDR3 DNA is TGTGCCTGGAGGGACAGTGGCTCTGGAAACACCATATATTTT.

With respect to this clone: This CDR3 is also generated by other DNA sequences in the sample. J is TRBJ2-3 and V is TRBV9; D remains ambiguous. The V gene lost 4 bases and the J gene lost 3 bases, with 6 bases spanning the gap. The CDR3 consists of 12 residues. Germline V gene lookup returns CDR1 SGDLS and CDR2 YYNGEE. The CDR3 region is CASSRVTDTQYF. The CDR3 nucleotides are TGTGCCAGCAGCCGGGTGACAGATACGCAGTATTTT.

The table lists this clone with a few counts. The chain joins TRBV7-3 to TRBJ1-1; 7 nucleotides agree with TRBD1. V was clipped by 5 bases and J by 4 bases; unmatched bases: 10. The CDR3 extends over 15 amino acids. Germline values: CDR1 SGHTA, CDR2 FQGTGA. CDR3 coding DNA: TGTGCCAGCAGCCCAGGGGGGACATACAGCACTGAAGCTTTCTTT. Amino acids: CASSPGGTYSTEAFF.

The rearrangement joins TRBV19 to TRBJ2-7, with D perhaps TRBD1 (5 bases). V dropped 3 bases and J dropped 2 bases, with 14 bases sitting between them. This CDR3 has 15 amino acids. Germline assignment: CDR1 LNHDA and CDR2 SQIVND (reference sequence). The CDR3, as DNA: TGTGCCAGTAGTATTAAAACAGGCCCCCCCTACGAGCAGTACTTC. It yields the protein CASSIKTGPPYEQYF.

The chain has TRBV7-2 and TRBJ2-5, with no clear D. The CDR3 extends over 15 amino acids. V was shortened by 1 base and J by 2 bases, with 11 bases between the two germline ends. The germline V gene encodes CDR1 SGHTA and CDR2 FQGNSA. CDR3 amino acids: CASSLGGAAQETQYF. In DNA form, the CDR3 reads TGTGCCAGCAGCTTAGGAGGAGCAGCTCAAGAGACCCAGTACTTC.

CDR3 nucleotides: TGTGCCACCAGCACAGGGGGTACCAATGAGCAGTTCTTC. Its translation: CATSTGGTNEQFF. The chain combines TRBV15 with TRBJ2-1, with 7 bases lining up with TRBD1. Germline trimming cut 4 bases from V and 6 bases from J; bases unmatched to any gene: 3. Germline CDR1 is LNHNV and CDR2 is YYDKDF (reference sequence). This CDR3 is 13 amino acids long.

V gene TRBV29-1 combines with J gene TRBJ1-5; weak D call: TRBD1 (6 bases). Trimming left V 4 bases short and J 6 bases short, with 13 bases between. CDR1 is SQVTM, CDR2 ANQGSEA, per germline. The CDR3 has 13 amino acids. CDR3 loop: CSVAAGDVQPQHF. Written as DNA, the CDR3 is TGCAGCGTTGCAGCAGGGGATGTTCAGCCCCAGCATTTT.

The CDR3 sequence: CASSVAQNYGYTF. DNA for the CDR3: TGTGCCAGCAGCGTAGCACAGAACTATGGCTACACCTTC. The chain has TRBV9 and TRBJ1-2; D is uncertain. The CDR3 sequence is 13 residues long. Germline V gives CDR1 SGDLS, CDR2 YYNGEE. Trimming removed 0 bases at V and 2 bases at J, with 5 bases between.

The chain links TRBV18 to TRBJ2-5; D is undetermined. V was trimmed by 3 bases and J by 2 bases, leaving 7 bases between them. The CDR3 has 13 amino acids. Germline V lookup: CDR1 KGHSH, CDR2 LQKENI. Written as DNA, the CDR3 is TGTGCCAGCTCACCCTATGGTCAAGAGACCCAGTACTTC. This encodes CASSPYGQETQYF.